Presented here are 7 T cell receptor beta chains from one specimen sequenced in a study of cytomegalovirus exposure and HLA in healthy donors. The assay was immunoSEQ multiplex PCR, and TCRdb's table has in-frame clones only and misses some. This sample has around 300,000 clones, with about 86% found just once. Material for sequencing was PBMCs. These receptors originate from a woman under 30 in good health and CMV-seronegative.

CDR3 nucleotide sequence: TGCAGCGTTGCCCAGTCCATGAACACTGAAGCTTTCTTT. It translates to CSVAQSMNTEAFF. The genes are TRBV29-1 and TRBJ1-1; D unresolved. V was trimmed by 4 bases and J by 0 bases, leaving 9 bases between them. Germline CDR1 is SQVTM and CDR2 is ANQGSEA. This CDR3 region has 13 residues.

The chain joins TRBV11-2 to TRBJ1-2; D unclear. Germline V gene lookup returns CDR1 SGHAT and CDR2 FQNNGV. This CDR3 has 15 residues. Trimming cost V 6 bases and J 4 bases, with 18 bases left between them. CDR3 loop: CASRRVSGRAYGYTF. CDR3 DNA sequence: TGTGCCAGCAGGCGGGTGTCGGGGAGAGCCTATGGCTACACCTTC.

The J gene is TRBJ2-7, the V gene TRBV5-1, with 8 bases that match TRBD2. In germline, CDR1 is SGHRS, CDR2 YFSETQ. J was trimmed by 0 bases and V by 3 bases; bases with no gene match: 14. The CDR3 is made up of 18 amino acids. CDR3 loop: CASSSGILAGMSSYEQYF. CDR3 nucleotides: TGCGCCAGCAGCTCCGGAATCTTAGCGGGAATGAGCTCCTACGAGCAGTACTTC.

This chain connects TRBV27 to TRBJ1-3; D is unresolved. Germline V lookup: CDR1 MNHEY, CDR2 SMNVEV (reference sequence). Deletions cut 6 bases from V and 2 bases from J, with 17 bases between. The CDR3 loop spans 16 amino acids. The CDR3 protein is CASSRSAGAPGNTIYF. The CDR3 nucleotides are TGTGCCAGCAGCCGGTCTGCGGGAGCACCTGGAAACACCATATATTTT.

The chain carries TRBV2 and TRBJ1-5; TRBD1 matches 8 bases. The J segment lost 4 bases and the V segment lost 7 bases, leaving 9 bases of the junction unmatched. CDR3 length: 15 amino acids. Germline-derived CDR1 and CDR2 are SNHLY and FYNNEI. The CDR3 sequence: CASIEDREGNQPQHF. In DNA, the CDR3 is TGTGCCAGCATTGAGGACAGGGAAGGAAATCAGCCCCAGCATTTT. The complete variable domain, with remaining parts taken from reference TRBV2 and TRBJ1-5, reads EPEVTQTPSHQVTQMGQEVILRCVPISNHLYFYWYRQILGQKVEFLVSFYNNEISEKSEIFDDQFSVERPDGSNFTLKIRSTKLEDSAMYFCASIEDREGNQPQHFGDGTRLSIL.

This rearrangement joins TRBV5-4 to TRBJ2-1, with D possibly matching TRBD2 (6 bases). Germline values: CDR1 SGHNT, CDR2 YYREEE (reference sequence). V gave up 4 bases and J gave up 7 bases, with 15 bases separating them. The CDR3 is 14 amino acids. CDR3 DNA: TGTGCCAGCAGCCCGGGACTTGTAAATAATGAGCAGTTCTTC. Translation: CASSPGLVNNEQFF.

V and J are TRBV7-6 and TRBJ2-1, with 11 nucleotides matching TRBD2. V shed 4 bases and J 3 bases; nucleotides not matched to a gene: 2. There are 15 residues in the CDR3. Germline CDR1 reads SGHVS; CDR2 reads FNYEAQ. Here the CDR3 reads CASSSGLAVYNEQFF. CDR3 bases: TGTGCCAGCAGCTCGGGACTAGCGGTCTACAATGAGCAGTTCTTC.